The clone carrying this T cell receptor (beta chain) appeared a single time. The antigen is not known. Measured with immunoSEQ multiplex PCR; TCRdb has only the in-frame clones, and not every one. The profile covers some 2.4 million clones, with more than 85% appearing a single time and approximately 0.35% taken by the ten largest. CDR1 and CDR2 from the germline V gene are MGHDK and SYGVNS. The CDR3 runs 8 residues. This record comes from a study of shared clonotypes between healthy human individuals. Study-wide results and limits: Larger estimated richness was generally seen in naive subsets than in memory subsets.

Sequenced material: naive CD4+ T cells from PBMCs. The sample's subset: CD45RA+ positively selected. The receptor's source is a man younger than 35 in good health. Some clones in this sample may be carry-over from other donors' samples. The chain joins TRBV25-1 to TRBJ2-7; D is undetermined. In DNA form, the CDR3 reads TGTGACCGGTACGAGCAGTACTTC. Translating gives CDRYEQYF.